The clone carrying this TCR beta chain occurred a few times. The antigen is unknown. The 5'RACE template-switching step produced TCR cDNA and added a universal primer site and UMIs. TCRdb analysed the 5' RACE reads with MiXCR anew, one entry per CDR3 protein. Seen here are 95,000 to 150,000 distinct CDR3 sequences, around 15% observed once, and the top ten hold roughly two fifths. The sample is drawn from a study of T cells after yellow fever vaccination. Overall study context: Fractions with few cells were prepared using SMART-Seq v4 Ultra Low Input. General study findings and limits: High-abundance clonotypes from the bulk population could contaminate FACS-sorted repertoires.

Germline CDR1 reads MNHEY; CDR2 reads SVGAGI. This CDR3 region has 13 residues. Trimming took 5 bases from V and 9 from J; bases not matched to a gene: 9. The chain carries TRBV6-5 and TRBJ1-2, with 7 bases fitting TRBD1. The source of this sequence is a young man who received the YFV17D yellow fever vaccine. The sample here was CD8+ T cells sorted from PBMCs, taken 5 days after the yellow fever booster vaccination. The CDR3 is CASSPAWDRSYTF. CDR3 coding DNA: TGTGCCAGCAGTCCAGCTTGGGACAGAAGCTACACCTTC.